Listed below are T cell receptor beta chains from one sample, sequenced in a study of cytomegalovirus exposure and HLA in healthy donors. TCRdb's copy holds only in-frame clones and misses some; the assay was immunoSEQ multiplex PCR. The table lists 100,000 to 150,000 clones, about 79% of them singletons. Input material: PBMCs. These receptor sequences come from a man aged 18-30 years in good health and CMV-seronegative. CDR3s include the opening cysteine and the closing phenylalanine or tryptophan.

J: TRBJ2-5
V: TRBV6-4
length: 14
CDR3: CASSEEGDGKTQYF

J: TRBJ2-5
V: TRBV18
length: 13
CDR3: CASSPTREETQYF

J: TRBJ1-2
V: TRBV5-1
length: 16
CDR3: CASSLGGTGRNYGYTF

J: TRBJ1-1
V: TRBV7-9
length: 18
CDR3: CSSSSSFGTGWDDTEAFF

J: TRBJ2-5
V: TRBV5-1
length: 13
CDR3: CASSEVGQETQYF

J: TRBJ1-1
V: TRBV27
length: 13
CDR3: CASSWVANTEAFF

J: TRBJ1-3
V: TRBV27
length: 14
CDR3: CASSRALGPDTIYF

J: -
V: TRBV29-1
length: 15
CDR3: CSVGGVEGGSYEQYF

J: TRBJ2-3
V: TRBV5-4
length: 12
CDR3: CASSLIFDTQYF

J: TRBJ2-7
V: TRBV11-1
length: 16
CDR3: CASSTGVSGRGYEQYF

J: TRBJ1-4
V: TRBV25-1
length: 15
CDR3: CASSHWSGDNEKLFF

J: TRBJ1-1
V: TRBV7-9
length: 12
CDR3: CASSNGVREAFF

J: TRBJ2-1
V: TRBV14
length: 17
CDR3: CASSQSSYRGSYNEQFF

J: TRBJ1-1
V: TRBV4-1
length: 16
CDR3: CASSPGVGASNTEAFF

J: TRBJ1-2
V: TRBV4-2
length: 15
CDR3: CASSQATGRYYGYTF

J: TRBJ2-3
V: TRBV27
length: 15
CDR3: CASRQLAGGRGTQYF

J: TRBJ1-2
V: TRBV28
length: 16
CDR3: CASSSSGQVFHYGYTF